This TCR beta chain was found in a study of OX40 agonist ivuxolimab in advanced cancers. About the investigation overall: Ivuxolimab was an agonistic, fully human IgG2 monoclonal antibody directed against OX40 (CD134), a costimulatory receptor. Patients were allowed to have had prior anti-PD-1, anti-PD-L1 or anti-CTLA-4 therapy, and 30% to 40% of the dose-escalation patients had been treated with checkpoint inhibitors. The purpose of peripheral TCRbeta sequencing was to test whether ivuxolimab changed TCR sequence diversity and led to clonal T-cell expansion. The paper covers the monotherapy dose-escalation part of the phase I ivuxolimab trial, which included N ≈ 54 patients. Partial responses were achieved by three dose-escalation patients, of whom one had hepatocellular carcinoma and two had cutaneous melanoma. Intravenous ivuxolimab was administered to patients every 2 weeks at six dose levels: 0.01, 0.1, 0.3, 1.5, 3 and 10 mg/kg. A male proportion of 70% to 90% and a mean age of approximately 60 years, ranging from roughly 23 to 85, were recorded for the dose-escalation cohort. Among the roughly 50 dose-escalation patients, around 19 had hepatocellular carcinoma, approximately 15 melanoma, 9 renal cell carcinoma and 9 head and neck cancer. General study outcomes and caveats: In partial responders in the 0.1-3.0 mg/kg groups, normalized peripheral clonal expansion was found to be among the lowest, especially among CD8+ T cells. Which antigens the clonally expanded peripheral T cells were specific for was not determined. After ivuxolimab, expanded clones were on average more numerous among CD8+ T cells than among CD4+ T cells. Low levels of normalized T-cell clonal expansion were also seen in some nonresponding patients. At doses of 0.1 to 3.0 mg/kg, clonal expansion of both CD4+ and CD8+ T cells in blood was seen between baseline and week 6.

Remarks on this clone: Its target antigen remains unknown. Base qualities are not at hand, and no much larger clone is one base apart.

The trial excluded patients who had a history of autoimmune disease or who were on systemic immunosuppression. Peripheral blood for TCR sequencing was drawn from every dose cohort at baseline, at cycle 4 day 1 and at cycle 7 day 1. The samples were drawn from a first-in-human, open-label, multicenter phase I dose-escalation trial of ivuxolimab. Adults with locally advanced or metastatic melanoma, renal cell carcinoma, hepatocellular carcinoma or head and neck squamous cell carcinoma were enrolled in the trial. Before TCR sequencing, CD4+ and CD8+ T cells were separately sorted from peripheral blood. Genomic DNA was isolated from the sorted cells so that the TCRbeta CDR3 region could be sequenced. TCRbeta CDR3 regions were sequenced using the immunoSEQ Assay. This is the immuneACCESS table as TCRdb keeps it, with only in-frame sequences that have V and J called. A part of the clones is gone; compared with another copy, unresolved V genes explain less than half, and the rest is unexplained. For this sample the table gives roughly 80,000 clones, of which 85% to 95% were detected only once. The ten largest account for about 0.34% of the sample.

The sample in question was CD4+ or CD8+ T cells sorted from blood, obtained in a trial of the OX40 agonist ivuxolimab. This TCR was sampled from an adult with an advanced solid tumor such as melanoma, head and neck, liver or kidney cancer.

The nucleotides are TGTGCCAGCTCATCGGGGGCTAGCGGGAGAGATACGCAGTATTTT. Translated, it gives CASSSGASGRDTQYF. The rearrangement joined TRBV18 to TRBJ2-3; 10 middle bases align to TRBD2. Taken from cysteine to phenylalanine, the CDR3 has 15 residues. Solely the CDR3 DNA is kept, with 45 bases framed from the first base. Based on the germline V gene, the CDR1 and CDR2 sequences are KGHSH and LQKENI. The V end gives up 5 bases and the J end 5 bases, leaving 7 bases in the junction not matched to a gene.